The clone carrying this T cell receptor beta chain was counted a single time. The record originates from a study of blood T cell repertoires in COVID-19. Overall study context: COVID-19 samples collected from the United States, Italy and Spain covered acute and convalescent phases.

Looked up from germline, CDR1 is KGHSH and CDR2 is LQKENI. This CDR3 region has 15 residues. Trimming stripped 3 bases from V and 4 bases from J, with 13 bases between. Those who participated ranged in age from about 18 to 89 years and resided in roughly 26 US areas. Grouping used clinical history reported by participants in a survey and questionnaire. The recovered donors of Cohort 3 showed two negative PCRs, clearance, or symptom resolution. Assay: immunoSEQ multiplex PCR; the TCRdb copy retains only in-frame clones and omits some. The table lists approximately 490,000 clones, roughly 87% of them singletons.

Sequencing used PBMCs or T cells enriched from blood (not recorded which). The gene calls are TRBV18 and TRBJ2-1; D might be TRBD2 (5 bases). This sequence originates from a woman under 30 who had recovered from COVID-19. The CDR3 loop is CASSPEETGYNEQFF. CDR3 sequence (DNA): TGTGCCAGCTCACCGGAGGAAACGGGATACAATGAGCAGTTCTTC.